This TCR beta chain came from a study of CD8+ T cells in alopecia areata. The study, taken as a whole, reports: Clonality in lesional scalp, especially alopecia totalis/universalis, exceeded that of normal scalp. Scalp and blood samples kept many expanded lesional clones throughout tofacitinib.

A note on this clone: Its antigen is unknown.

Treatment here: oral pan-JAK inhibitor, 5-10 mg twice daily. RNA was extracted and reverse transcribed into cDNA as the sequencing template. This table comes from immunoSEQ multiplex PCR, and its TCRdb copy is limited to in-frame clones, with some not included. The sample has about 200,000 clones; over 60% are singletons. V lost 5 bases and J lost 8; bases outside the gene matches: 12. Germline V gene data show CDR1 as SGHTA and CDR2 as FQGNSA. The length of the CDR3 is 15 residues. The chain links TRBV7-2 to TRBJ1-1; 9 nucleotides line up with TRBD1. Specimen: CD4+ T cells sorted from blood, collected at week 4, from a patient treated with tofacitinib. The clonotype originates from a human donor with alopecia areata. In DNA, the CDR3 is TGTGCCAGCAGCCTCCCGGGACAGGGTTCCTCCGAAGCTTTCTTT. Its protein is CASSLPGQGSSEAFF.